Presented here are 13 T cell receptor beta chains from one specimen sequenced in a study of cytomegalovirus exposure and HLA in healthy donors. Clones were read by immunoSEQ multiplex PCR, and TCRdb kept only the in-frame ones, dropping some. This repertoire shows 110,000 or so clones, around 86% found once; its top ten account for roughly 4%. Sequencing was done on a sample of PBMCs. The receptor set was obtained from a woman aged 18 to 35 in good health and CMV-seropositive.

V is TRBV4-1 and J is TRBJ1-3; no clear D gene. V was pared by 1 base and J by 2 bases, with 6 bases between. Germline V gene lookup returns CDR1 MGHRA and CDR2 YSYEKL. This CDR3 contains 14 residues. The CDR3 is CASSQVVPGNTIYF. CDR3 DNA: TGCGCCAGCAGCCAAGTAGTTCCTGGAAACACCATATATTTT.

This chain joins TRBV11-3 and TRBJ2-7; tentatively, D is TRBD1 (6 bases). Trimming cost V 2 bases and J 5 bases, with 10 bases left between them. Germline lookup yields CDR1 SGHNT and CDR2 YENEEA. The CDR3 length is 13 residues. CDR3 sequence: CASSLWQGNEQYF. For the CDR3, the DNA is TGTGCCAGCAGCTTATGGCAGGGGAACGAGCAGTACTTC.

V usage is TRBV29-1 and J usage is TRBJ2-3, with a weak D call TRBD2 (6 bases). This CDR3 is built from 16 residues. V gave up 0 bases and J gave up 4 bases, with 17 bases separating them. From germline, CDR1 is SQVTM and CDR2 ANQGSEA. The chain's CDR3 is CSVEDLHGGVADTQYF. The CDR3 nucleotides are TGCAGCGTTGAAGATCTTCACGGAGGGGTGGCAGATACGCAGTATTTT.

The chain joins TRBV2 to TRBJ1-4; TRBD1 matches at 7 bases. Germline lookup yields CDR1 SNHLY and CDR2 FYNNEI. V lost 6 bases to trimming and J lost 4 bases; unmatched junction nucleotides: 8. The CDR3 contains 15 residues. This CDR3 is CASRAGTVNNEKLFF. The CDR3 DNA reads TGTGCCAGCAGGGCCGGGACAGTCAATAATGAAAAACTGTTTTTT.

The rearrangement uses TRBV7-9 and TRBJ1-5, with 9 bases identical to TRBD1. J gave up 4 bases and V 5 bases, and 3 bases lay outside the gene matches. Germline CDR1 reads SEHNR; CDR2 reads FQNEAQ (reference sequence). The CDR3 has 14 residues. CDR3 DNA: TGTGCCAGCAGCCTAGGGACAGGGAATCAGCCCCAGCATTTT. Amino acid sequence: CASSLGTGNQPQHF.

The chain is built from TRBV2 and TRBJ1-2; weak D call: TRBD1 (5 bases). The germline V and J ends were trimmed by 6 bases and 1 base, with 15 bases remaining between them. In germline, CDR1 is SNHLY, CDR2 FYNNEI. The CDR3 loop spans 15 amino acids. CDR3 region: CASRLGAGNNYGYTF. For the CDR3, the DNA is TGTGCCAGCAGACTTGGGGCAGGGAATAACTATGGCTACACCTTC. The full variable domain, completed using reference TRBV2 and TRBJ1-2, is EPEVTQTPSHQVTQMGQEVILRCVPISNHLYFYWYRQILGQKVEFLVSFYNNEISEKSEIFDDQFSVERPDGSNFTLKIRSTKLEDSAMYFCASRLGAGNNYGYTFGSGTRLTVV.

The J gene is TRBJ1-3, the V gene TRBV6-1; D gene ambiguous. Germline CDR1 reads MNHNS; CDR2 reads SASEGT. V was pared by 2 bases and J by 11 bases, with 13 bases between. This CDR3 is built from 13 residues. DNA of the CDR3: TGTGCCAGCAGTGAATCGTCGAGGACTGCCATATATTTT. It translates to CASSESSRTAIYF.

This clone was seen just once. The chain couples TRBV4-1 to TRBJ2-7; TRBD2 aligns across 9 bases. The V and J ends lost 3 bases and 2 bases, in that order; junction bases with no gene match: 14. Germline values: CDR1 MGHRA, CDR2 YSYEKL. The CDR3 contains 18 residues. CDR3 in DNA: TGCGCCAGCAGCCATATACGGGGGGTAGCGGGAGAGGCCTACGAGCAGTACTTC. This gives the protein CASSHIRGVAGEAYEQYF.

The CDR3 nucleotides read TGTGCCAGCAGCTTAGGTGGGGAGAGGGGCTACACCTTC. The encoded protein is CASSLGGERGYTF. The rearrangement uses TRBV7-8 and TRBJ1-2; D unresolved. V was shortened by 1 base and J by 8 bases, with 11 bases between the two germline ends. CDR3 size: 13 residues. CDR1 is SGHVS, CDR2 FQNEAQ, per germline.

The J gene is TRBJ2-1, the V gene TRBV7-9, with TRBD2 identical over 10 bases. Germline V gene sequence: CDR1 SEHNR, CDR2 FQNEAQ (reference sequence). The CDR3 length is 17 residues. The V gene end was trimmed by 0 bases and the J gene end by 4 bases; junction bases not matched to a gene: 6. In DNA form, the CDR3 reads TGTGCCAGCAGCTTAGCGGCTAGCGGGAGTATTTACAATGAGCAGTTCTTC. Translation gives CASSLAASGSIYNEQFF.

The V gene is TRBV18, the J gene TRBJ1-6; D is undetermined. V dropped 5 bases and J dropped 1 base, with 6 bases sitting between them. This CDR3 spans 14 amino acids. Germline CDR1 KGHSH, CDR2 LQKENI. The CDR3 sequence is CASSTDSYNSPLHF. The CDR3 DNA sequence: TGTGCCAGCTCAACAGATTCCTATAATTCACCCCTCCACTTT.

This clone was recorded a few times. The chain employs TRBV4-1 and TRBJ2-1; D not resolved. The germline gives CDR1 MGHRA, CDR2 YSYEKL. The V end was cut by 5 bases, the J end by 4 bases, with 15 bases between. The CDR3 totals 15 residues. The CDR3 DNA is TGCGCCAGCAGCAGTAGCCATTCTGCGTACAATGAGCAGTTCTTC. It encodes CASSSSHSAYNEQFF.

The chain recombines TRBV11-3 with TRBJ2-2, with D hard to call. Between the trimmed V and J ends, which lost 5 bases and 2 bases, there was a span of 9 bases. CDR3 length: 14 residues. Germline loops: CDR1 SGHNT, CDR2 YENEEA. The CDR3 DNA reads TGTGCCAGCAGCCTATCAAGTAACACCGGGGAGCTGTTTTTT. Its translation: CASSLSSNTGELFF.